This T cell receptor beta chain stems from a study of T cell changes during pregnancy in multiple sclerosis. The CDR3 spans 13 residues. CDR1 is SGHDN and CDR2 is FVKESK in the germline V gene. V was trimmed by 5 bases and J by 5 bases, leaving 9 bases between them. Method: immunoSEQ multiplex PCR; TCRdb's copy keeps in-frame clones and lacks some. There are roughly 38,000 clones in the sample; about nine tenths occur only once, and 0.45% to 0.55% lies in the top ten. The clonotype originates from a female donor in good health, enrolled as a control in a pregnancy study. This material consisted of CD4+ T cells from peripheral blood mononuclear cells, taken in the second trimester of pregnancy. The chain recombines TRBV14 with TRBJ2-2; D may be TRBD1 (5 bases). The CDR3 coding sequence is TGTGCCAGCAGCATGGGGCTAACCGGGGAGCTGTTTTTT. It is translated as CASSMGLTGELFF.